This TCR beta chain was sequenced for a study of OX40 agonist ivuxolimab in advanced cancers. The wider study: Allowance was made for prior anti-PD-1, anti-PD-L1 or anti-CTLA-4 therapy, and about 44% had some. Partial responses were observed in three patients, of whom one had hepatocellular carcinoma and two had cutaneous melanoma.

A note on this clone: Its antigen is unidentified.

TCRdb keeps only in-frame clones here, not all; method: immunoSEQ multiplex PCR. Seen here are around 74,000 clones, 84% observed once, and the top ten hold 0.5% to 0.65%. Study findings and constraints: Among the lowest levels of clonal expansion were found in partial responders at 0.1-3.0 mg/kg. CD8+ T cells (on average) carried more expanded clones than CD4+ T cells.

Per the germline V gene, CDR1 is MNHNY and CDR2 is SVGAGI (reference sequence). The CDR3 covers 15 residues. V lost 2 bases and J lost 6; bases outside the gene matches: 10. The chain recombines TRBV6-6 with TRBJ2-7; 7 bases line up with TRBD1. This clonotype was obtained from an adult with an advanced solid tumor such as melanoma, head and neck, liver or kidney cancer. This specimen consisted of CD4+ or CD8+ T cells sorted from blood, obtained in a trial of the OX40 agonist ivuxolimab. Written as DNA, the CDR3 is TGTGCCAGCAGTTACCCAGGGACAGTTTCTGGCGAGCAGTACTTC. Protein: CASSYPGTVSGEQYF.